This T cell receptor (beta chain) was recorded in a study of cytomegalovirus exposure and HLA in healthy donors. Germline CDR1 is MDHEN and CDR2 is SYDVKM. Trimming shortened V by 7 bases and J by 5 bases, and 15 bases separated the two germline ends. There are 13 residues in the CDR3. The PCR contained 60 Vbeta and 13 Jbeta primers. Libraries were prepared by immunoSEQ multiplex PCR; TCRdb keeps only in-frame clonotypes and omits some of them. The top ten hold over 3.5% of the sample, which has approximately 95,000 clones, approximately 81% seen once. The receptor was derived from a woman aged 35 to 49 in good health and CMV-seropositive. Material for sequencing was PBMCs. The V gene is TRBV28, the J gene TRBJ2-7; D remains unclear. CDR3 sequence reads: CASNRFPSNEQYF. CDR3 coding DNA: TGTGCCAGCAACCGGTTCCCATCCAACGAGCAGTACTTC.